This TCR beta chain comes out of a study of identical twins. Trimming shortened V by 6 bases and J by 15 bases, and 34 bases separated the two germline ends. CDR1 MGHDK and CDR2 SYGVNS come from the germline V gene. This CDR3 is built from 17 residues. This clonotype was detected many times. TCRdb reprocessed the 5' RACE reads via MiXCR and lists one record per CDR3 protein. The table records 350,000 to 500,000 distinct CDR3 sequences, roughly 20% of them present only once. The TCR sequence derives from a man aged 45-60 years in good health. The sample was naive T cells sorted from blood. The genes are TRBV25-1 and TRBJ2-3; D gene ambiguous. CDR3 bases: TGTGCCAGCAGGGCCGTTCCCCCCGGAGCCTCGACTGGGGTATTATATTTT. As protein: CASRAVPPGASTGVLYF.